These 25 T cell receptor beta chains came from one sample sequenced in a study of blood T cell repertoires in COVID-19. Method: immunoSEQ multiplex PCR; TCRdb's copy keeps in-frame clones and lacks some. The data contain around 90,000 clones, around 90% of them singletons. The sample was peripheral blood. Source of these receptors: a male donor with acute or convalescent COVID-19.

The CDR3 bases are TGTGCCAGCAGCAAACAAGTAAAATATGAGCAGTTCTTC. This encodes CASSKQVKYEQFF. The V and J genes are TRBV12-3 or TRBV12-4 and TRBJ2-1; D is unclear. CDR3 size: 13 residues. V lost 6 bases to trimming and J lost 8 bases, with 14 bases between them.

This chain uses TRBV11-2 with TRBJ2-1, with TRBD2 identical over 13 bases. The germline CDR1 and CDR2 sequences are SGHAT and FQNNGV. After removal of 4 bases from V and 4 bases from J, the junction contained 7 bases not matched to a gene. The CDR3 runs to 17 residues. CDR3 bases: TGTGCCAGCAGCTCGGGGGGGACTAGCGGGGTTTACAATGAGCAGTTCTTC. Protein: CASSSGGTSGVYNEQFF.

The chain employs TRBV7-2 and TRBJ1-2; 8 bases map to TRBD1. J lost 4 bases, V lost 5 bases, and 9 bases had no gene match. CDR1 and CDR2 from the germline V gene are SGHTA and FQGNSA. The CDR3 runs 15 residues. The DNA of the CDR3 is TGTGCCAGCAGCCCCCGGGACAGGCTTCTCTATGGCTACACCTTC. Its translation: CASSPRDRLLYGYTF.

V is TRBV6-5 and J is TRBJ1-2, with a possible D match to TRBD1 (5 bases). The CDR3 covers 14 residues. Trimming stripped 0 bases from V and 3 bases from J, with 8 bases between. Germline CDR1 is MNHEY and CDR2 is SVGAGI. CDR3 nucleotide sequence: TGTGCCAGCAGTTACTCCGGACACGACTATGGCTACACCTTC. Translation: CASSYSGHDYGYTF.

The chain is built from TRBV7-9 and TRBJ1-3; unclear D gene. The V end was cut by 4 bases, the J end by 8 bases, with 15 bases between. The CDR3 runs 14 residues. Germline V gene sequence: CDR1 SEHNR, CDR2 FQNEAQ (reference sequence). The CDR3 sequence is CASSYDWEVHTIYF. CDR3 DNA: TGTGCCAGCAGCTACGACTGGGAGGTACACACCATATATTTT.

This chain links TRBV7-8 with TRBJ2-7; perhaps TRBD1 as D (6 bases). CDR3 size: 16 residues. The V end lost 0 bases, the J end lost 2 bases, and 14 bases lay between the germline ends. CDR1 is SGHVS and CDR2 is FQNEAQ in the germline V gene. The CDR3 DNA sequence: TGTGCCAGCAGCTTAGCGGACAGTCCCCGGGCCTACGAGCAGTACTTC. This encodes CASSLADSPRAYEQYF.

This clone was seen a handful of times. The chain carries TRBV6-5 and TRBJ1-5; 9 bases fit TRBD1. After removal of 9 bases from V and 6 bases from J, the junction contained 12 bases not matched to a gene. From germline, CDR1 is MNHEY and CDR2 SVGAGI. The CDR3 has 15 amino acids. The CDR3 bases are TGTGCCAGTACTCCACCGGGACAGGGCTTTCAGCCCCAGCATTTT. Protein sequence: CASTPPGQGFQPQHF.

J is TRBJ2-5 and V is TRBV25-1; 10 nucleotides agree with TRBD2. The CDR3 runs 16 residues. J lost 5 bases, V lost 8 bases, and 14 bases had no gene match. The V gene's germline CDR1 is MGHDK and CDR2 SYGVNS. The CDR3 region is CASGDSSGGQYETQYF. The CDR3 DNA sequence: TGTGCCAGCGGCGACAGTAGCGGGGGGCAGTACGAGACCCAGTACTTC.

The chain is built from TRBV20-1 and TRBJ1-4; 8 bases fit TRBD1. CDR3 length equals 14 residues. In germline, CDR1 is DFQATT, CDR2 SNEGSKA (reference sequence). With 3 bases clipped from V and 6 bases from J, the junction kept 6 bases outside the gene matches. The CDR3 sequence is CSASGQGGHEKLFF. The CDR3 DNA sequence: TGCAGTGCTAGTGGACAGGGAGGACATGAAAAACTGTTTTTT.

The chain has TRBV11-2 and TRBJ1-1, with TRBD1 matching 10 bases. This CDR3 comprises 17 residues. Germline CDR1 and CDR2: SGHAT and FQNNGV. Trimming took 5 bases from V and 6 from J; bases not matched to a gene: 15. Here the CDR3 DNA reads TGTGCCAGCAGCATCTTCCCGGGACAGGGGACGGGGTCTGAAGCTTTCTTT. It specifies CASSIFPGQGTGSEAFF. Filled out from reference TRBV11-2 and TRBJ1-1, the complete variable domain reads EAGVAQSPRYKIIEKRQSVAFWCNPISGHATLYWYQQILGQGPKLLIQFQNNGVVDDSQLPKDRFSAERLKGVDSTLKIQPAKLEDSAVYLCASSIFPGQGTGSEAFFGQGTRLTVV.

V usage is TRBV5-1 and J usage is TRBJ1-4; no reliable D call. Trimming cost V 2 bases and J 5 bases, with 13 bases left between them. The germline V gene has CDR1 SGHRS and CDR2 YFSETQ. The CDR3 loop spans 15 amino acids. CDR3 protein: CASSLGGQGNEKLFF. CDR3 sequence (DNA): TGCGCCAGCAGCTTAGGAGGTCAAGGGAATGAAAAACTGTTTTTT.

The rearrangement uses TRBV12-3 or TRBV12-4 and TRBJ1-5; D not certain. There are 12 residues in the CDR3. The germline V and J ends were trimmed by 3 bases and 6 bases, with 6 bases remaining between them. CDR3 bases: TGTGCCAGCAGTTTGGGGAGTCAGCCCCAGCATTTT. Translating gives CASSLGSQPQHF.

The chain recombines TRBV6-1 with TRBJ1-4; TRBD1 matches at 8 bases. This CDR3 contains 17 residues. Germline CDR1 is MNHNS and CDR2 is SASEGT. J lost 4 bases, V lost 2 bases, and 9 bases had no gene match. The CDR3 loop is CASSERAGGLGNEKLFF. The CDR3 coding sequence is TGTGCCAGCAGTGAAAGGGCAGGGGGCTTGGGTAATGAAAAACTGTTTTTT.

CDR3 sequence reads: CASSLSLVLNEKLFF. The CDR3 DNA reads TGTGCCAGCAGTTTATCCCTTGTCCTTAATGAAAAACTGTTTTTT. The rearrangement uses TRBV28 and TRBJ1-4; D remains unclear. Trimming stripped 1 base from V and 4 bases from J, with 10 bases between. The germline V gene encodes CDR1 MDHEN and CDR2 SYDVKM. The CDR3 covers 15 residues.

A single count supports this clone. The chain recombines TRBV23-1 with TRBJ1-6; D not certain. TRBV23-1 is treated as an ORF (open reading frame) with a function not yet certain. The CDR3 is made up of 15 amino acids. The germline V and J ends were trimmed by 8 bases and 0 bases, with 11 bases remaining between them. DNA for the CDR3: TGCGCCAGCCCCCCCGGGAGCTCCTATAATTCACCCCTCCACTTT. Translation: CASPPGSSYNSPLHF.

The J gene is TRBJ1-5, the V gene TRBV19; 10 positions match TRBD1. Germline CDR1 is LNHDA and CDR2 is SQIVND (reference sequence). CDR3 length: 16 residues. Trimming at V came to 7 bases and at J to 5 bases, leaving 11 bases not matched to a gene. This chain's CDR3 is CASTKWDRGGDQPQHF. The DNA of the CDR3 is TGTGCCAGTACCAAATGGGACAGGGGAGGAGATCAGCCCCAGCATTTT.

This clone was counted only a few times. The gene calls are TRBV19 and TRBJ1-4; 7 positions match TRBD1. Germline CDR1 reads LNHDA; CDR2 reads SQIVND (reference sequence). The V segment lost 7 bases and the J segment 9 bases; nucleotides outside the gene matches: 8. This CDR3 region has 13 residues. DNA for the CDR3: TGTGCCAGTAAGGAACAGGGGCGGAAAAAACTGTTTTTT. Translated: CASKEQGRKKLFF.

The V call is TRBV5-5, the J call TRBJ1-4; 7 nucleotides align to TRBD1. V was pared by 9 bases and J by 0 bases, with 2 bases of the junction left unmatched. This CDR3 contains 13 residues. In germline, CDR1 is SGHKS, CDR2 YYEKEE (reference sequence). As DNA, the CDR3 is TGTGCCACCGGACAGGCAACTAATGAAAAACTGTTTTTT. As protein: CATGQATNEKLFF.

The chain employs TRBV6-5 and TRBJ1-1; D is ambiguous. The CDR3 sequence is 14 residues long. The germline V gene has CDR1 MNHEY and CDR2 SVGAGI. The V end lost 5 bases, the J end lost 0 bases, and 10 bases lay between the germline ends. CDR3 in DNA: TGTGCCAGCAGTCCTGTCGGGGTGAACACTGAAGCTTTCTTT. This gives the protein CASSPVGVNTEAFF.

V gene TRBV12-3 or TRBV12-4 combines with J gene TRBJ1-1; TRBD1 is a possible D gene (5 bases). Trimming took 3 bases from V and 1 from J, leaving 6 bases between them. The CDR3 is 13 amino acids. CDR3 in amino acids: CASSFGGNTEAFF. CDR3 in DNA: TGTGCCAGCAGTTTCGGGGGGAACACTGAAGCTTTCTTT.

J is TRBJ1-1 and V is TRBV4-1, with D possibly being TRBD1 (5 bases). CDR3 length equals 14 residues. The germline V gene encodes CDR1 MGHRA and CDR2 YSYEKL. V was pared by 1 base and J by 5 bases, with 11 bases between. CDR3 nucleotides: TGCGCCAGCAGCCAAGGACCAGGGTTTACTGAAGCTTTCTTT. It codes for CASSQGPGFTEAFF.

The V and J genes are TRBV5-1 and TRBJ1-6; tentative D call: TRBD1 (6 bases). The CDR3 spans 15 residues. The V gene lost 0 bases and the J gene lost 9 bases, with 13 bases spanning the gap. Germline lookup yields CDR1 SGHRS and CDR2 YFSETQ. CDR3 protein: CASSLAPGASSPLHF. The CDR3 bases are TGCGCCAGCAGCTTGGCCCCAGGGGCGAGTTCACCCCTCCACTTT.

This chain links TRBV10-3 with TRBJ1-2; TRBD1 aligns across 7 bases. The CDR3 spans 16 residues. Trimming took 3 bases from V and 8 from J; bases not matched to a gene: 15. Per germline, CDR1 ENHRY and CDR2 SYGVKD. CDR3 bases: TGTGCCATCAGTGACCCCATCCAACAGGGGACGAGGGGCTACACCTTC. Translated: CAISDPIQQGTRGYTF.

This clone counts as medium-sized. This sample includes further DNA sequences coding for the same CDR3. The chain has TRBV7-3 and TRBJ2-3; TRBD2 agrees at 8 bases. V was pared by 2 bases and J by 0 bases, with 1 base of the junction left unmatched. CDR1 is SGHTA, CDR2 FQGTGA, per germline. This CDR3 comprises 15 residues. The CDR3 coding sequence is TGTGCCAGCAGCTTAGCGGGGGGTAGCACAGATACGCAGTATTTT. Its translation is CASSLAGGSTDTQYF.

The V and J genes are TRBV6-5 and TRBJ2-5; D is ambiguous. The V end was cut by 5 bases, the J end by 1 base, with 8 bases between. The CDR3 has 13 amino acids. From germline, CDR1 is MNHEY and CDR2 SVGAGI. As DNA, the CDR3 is TGTGCCAGCAGTACCACAGTCCAAGAGACCCAGTACTTC. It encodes CASSTTVQETQYF.